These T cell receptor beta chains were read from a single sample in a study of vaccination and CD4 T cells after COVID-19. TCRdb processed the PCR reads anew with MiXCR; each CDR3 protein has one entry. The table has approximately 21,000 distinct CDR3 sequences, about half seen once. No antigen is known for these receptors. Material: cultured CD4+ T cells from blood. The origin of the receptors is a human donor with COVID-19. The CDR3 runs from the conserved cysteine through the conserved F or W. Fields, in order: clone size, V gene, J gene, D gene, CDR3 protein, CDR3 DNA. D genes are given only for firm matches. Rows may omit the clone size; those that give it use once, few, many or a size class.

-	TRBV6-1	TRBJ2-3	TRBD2	CASSLGLAVTDTQYF	TGTGCCAGCAGCCTGGGACTAGCGGTCACAGATACGCAGTATTTT
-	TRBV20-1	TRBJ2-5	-	CSASEFETQYF	TGCAGTGCTAGCGAGTTCGAGACCCAGTACTTC
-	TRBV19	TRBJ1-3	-	CASTSSGNTIYF	TGTGCCAGTACCTCCTCTGGAAACACCATATATTTT
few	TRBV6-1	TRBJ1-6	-	CASSAGPYNSPLHF	TGTGCCAGCAGCGCGGGCCCCTATAATTCACCCCTCCACTTT
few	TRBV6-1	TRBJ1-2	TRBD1	CASSVGTGDYGYTF	TGTGCCAGCAGTGTAGGGACAGGTGACTATGGCTACACCTTC
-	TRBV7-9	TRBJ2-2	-	CASTPGGGLSTGELFF	TGTGCCAGCACCCCAGGGGGGGGGCTGTCTACCGGGGAGCTGTTTTTT
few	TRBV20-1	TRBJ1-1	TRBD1	CSARARDGQGSTEAFF	TGCAGTGCTAGAGCTAGAGACGGACAGGGGAGCACTGAAGCTTTCTTT
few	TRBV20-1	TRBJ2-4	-	CSAISGQRVF	TGCAGTGCTATCTCGGGACAAAGGGTCTTC
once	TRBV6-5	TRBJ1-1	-	CASSSSGVPYEAFF	TGTGCCAGCAGTTCCTCAGGGGTCCCCTATGAAGCTTTCTTT
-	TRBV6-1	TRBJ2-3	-	CASRDINQLDTQYF	TGTGCCAGCAGGGATATCAATCAATTAGATACGCAGTATTTT